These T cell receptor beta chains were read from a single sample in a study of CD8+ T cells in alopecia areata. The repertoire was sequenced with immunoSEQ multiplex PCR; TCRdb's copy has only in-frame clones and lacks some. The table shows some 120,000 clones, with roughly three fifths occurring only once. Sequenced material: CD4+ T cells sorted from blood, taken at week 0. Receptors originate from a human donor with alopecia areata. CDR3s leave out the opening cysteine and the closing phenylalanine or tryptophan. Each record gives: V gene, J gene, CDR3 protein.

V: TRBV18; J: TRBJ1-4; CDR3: ASSPQDEKLF
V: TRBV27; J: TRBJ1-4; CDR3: ASSLQGDEKLF
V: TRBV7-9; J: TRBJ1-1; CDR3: AAGGEAF
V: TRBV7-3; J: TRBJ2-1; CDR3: ASSSGGVHNEQF
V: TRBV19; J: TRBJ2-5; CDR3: ASSLEGSGQETQY
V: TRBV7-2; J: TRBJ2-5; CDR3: ASSLAGSETQY
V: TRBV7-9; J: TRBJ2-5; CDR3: ASSFGTRRGETQY
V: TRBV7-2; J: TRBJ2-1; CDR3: ASSRTSRSSYNEQF
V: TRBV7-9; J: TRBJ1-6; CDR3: ASSPLGNREQALH
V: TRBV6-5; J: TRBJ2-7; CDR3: ASSYSWREGAYEQY
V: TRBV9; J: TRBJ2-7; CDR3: ASSSSGSSYEQY
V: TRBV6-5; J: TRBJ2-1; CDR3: ASSYVGGLGDNEQF
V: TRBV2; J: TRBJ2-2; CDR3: ATTRDRRNTGELF
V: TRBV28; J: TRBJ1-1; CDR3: ASKERFQAF
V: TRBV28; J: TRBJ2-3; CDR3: ASIQGADTQY
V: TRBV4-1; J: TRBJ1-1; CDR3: ASSQAYGLNTEAF
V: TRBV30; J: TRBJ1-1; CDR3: ASGGGMNTEAF
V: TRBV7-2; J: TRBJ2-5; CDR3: ASSPHQETQY
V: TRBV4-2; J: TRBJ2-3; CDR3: ASSQVGAGNTDTQY
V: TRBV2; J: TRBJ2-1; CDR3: ASGTSGYPSSYNEQF
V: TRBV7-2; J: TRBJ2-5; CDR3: ASSPPGVAETQY
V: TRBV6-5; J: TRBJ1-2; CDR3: ASSSTGGPYGYT
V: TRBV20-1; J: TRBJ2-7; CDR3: SARGGYEQY
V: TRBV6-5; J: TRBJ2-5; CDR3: ASSYSRSPEETQY
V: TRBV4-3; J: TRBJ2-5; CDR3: ASSPKLWVKETQY
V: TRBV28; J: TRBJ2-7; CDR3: ATAAGAYEQY
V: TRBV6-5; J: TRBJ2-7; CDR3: ASSQRQTIYEQY
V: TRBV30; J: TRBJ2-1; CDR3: AWSNLAGDGNEQF
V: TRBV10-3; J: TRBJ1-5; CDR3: AISGRMDNQPQH
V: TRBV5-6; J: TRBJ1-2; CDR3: ASRLSGNYGYT
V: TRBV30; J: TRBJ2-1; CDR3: AWSGGKGSYNEQF
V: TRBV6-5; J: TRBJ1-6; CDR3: ASSYSRNSPLH
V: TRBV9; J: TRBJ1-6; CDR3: ASSAIGDSPLH
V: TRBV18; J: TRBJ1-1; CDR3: ASSPPGGRAVSEAF
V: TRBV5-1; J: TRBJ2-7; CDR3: ASSLNYEQY
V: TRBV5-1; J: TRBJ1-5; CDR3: ASSRDGGNQPQH
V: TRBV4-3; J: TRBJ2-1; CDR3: ASRTGTSGREGLF
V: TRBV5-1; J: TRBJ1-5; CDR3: ASSPGSNQPQH
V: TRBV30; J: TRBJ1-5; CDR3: AWSVMGNQPQH
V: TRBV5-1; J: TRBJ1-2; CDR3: ASSRAHEQGAPYGYT
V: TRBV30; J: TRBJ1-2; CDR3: AWITPSYGYT
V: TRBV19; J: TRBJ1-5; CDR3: ASSPGGERLTQH
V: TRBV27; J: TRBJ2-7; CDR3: ASRGSGRYEQY
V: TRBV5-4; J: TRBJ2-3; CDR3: ASSYKRADTQY
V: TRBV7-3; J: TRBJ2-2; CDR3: ASSLGTAGAYTGELF
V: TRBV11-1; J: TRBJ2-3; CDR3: ASSFLQTGGPDTQY
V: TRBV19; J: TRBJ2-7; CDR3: ASSMTRQGPYEQY